This is a list of T cell receptor beta chains from one sample in a study of cytomegalovirus exposure and HLA in healthy donors. Measured with immunoSEQ multiplex PCR; TCRdb has only the in-frame clones, and not every one. The sample table sets out about 48,000 clones. The sample consisted of PBMCs. The receptors were sampled from a male donor in good health and CMV-seropositive. Both conserved end residues are part of each CDR3. Each record gives: V gene, CDR3 length, D gene, J gene, CDR3 DNA, CDR3 protein. D genes are given only for firm matches.

v_call: TRBV19
cdr3_length: 16
d_call: .
j_call: TRBJ2-6
cdr3_nt: TGTGCCAGTAGTATCGGTGGTTCCTCTGGGGCCAACGTCCTGACTTTC
cdr3_aa: CASSIGGSSGANVLTF

v_call: TRBV5-5
cdr3_length: 15
d_call: TRBD1
j_call: TRBJ1-1
cdr3_nt: TGTGCCAGCAGCCTGGCACAGGGGTCGGGCACTGAAGCTTTCTTT
cdr3_aa: CASSLAQGSGTEAFF

v_call: TRBV7-6
cdr3_length: 15
d_call: .
j_call: TRBJ2-2
cdr3_nt: TGTGCCAGCAGCTTAGCAGCTACTAACACCGGGGAGCTGTTTTTT
cdr3_aa: CASSLAATNTGELFF

v_call: TRBV5-1
cdr3_length: 14
d_call: TRBD2
j_call: TRBJ2-5
cdr3_nt: TGCGCCAGCAGCTCGGCTAGCGGGGAAGAGACCCAGTACTTC
cdr3_aa: CASSSASGEETQYF

v_call: TRBV18
cdr3_length: 15
d_call: TRBD1
j_call: TRBJ2-1
cdr3_nt: TGTGCCAGCTCAGATAACAGGGGCTCCTACAATGAGCAGTTCTTC
cdr3_aa: CASSDNRGSYNEQFF

v_call: TRBV7-2
cdr3_length: 11
d_call: .
j_call: TRBJ1-1
cdr3_nt: TGTGCCAGCAGCCATGGGGGGATAGCTTTCTTT
cdr3_aa: CASSHGGIAFF

v_call: TRBV4-3
cdr3_length: 17
d_call: TRBD1
j_call: TRBJ2-1
cdr3_nt: TGCGCCAGCAGCCGCACGACGACAGGGTTTTCCTACAATGAGCAGTTCTTC
cdr3_aa: CASSRTTTGFSYNEQFF

v_call: TRBV7-2
cdr3_length: 12
d_call: .
j_call: TRBJ2-3
cdr3_nt: TGTGCCAGCAGCTCCGACTGGGGCGGGCAGTATTTT
cdr3_aa: CASSSDWGGQYF

v_call: TRBV27
cdr3_length: 11
d_call: .
j_call: TRBJ2-2
cdr3_nt: TGTGCCAGCAGTTCAACCGGGGAGCTGTTTTTT
cdr3_aa: CASSSTGELFF

v_call: TRBV5-5
cdr3_length: 14
d_call: .
j_call: TRBJ2-7
cdr3_nt: TGTGCCAGCAGCCCCTCAGACAGTTCCTACGAGCAGTACTTC
cdr3_aa: CASSPSDSSYEQYF